The rows below give T cell receptor beta chains drawn from one sample of a study of cytomegalovirus exposure and HLA in healthy donors. The repertoire was sequenced with immunoSEQ multiplex PCR; TCRdb's copy has only in-frame clones and lacks some. The profile covers more than 95,000 clones, with approximately 80% appearing a single time and 3.6% taken by the ten largest. The sequenced sample was PBMCs. These TCRs come from a man between 35 and 55 years old in good health and CMV-seronegative. CDR3s include the opening cysteine and the closing phenylalanine or tryptophan. The order of the fields is J gene, V gene, CDR3 protein.

>TRBJ2-7|TRBV6-5
CASSRGQGDEQYF
>TRBJ1-2|TRBV27
CASSPREGWGYTF
>TRBJ2-3|TRBV6-1
CATRDSSTDTQYF
>TRBJ2-4|TRBV28
CASSLTSGVQNIQYF
>TRBJ1-2|TRBV9
CASARGNGYTF
>TRBJ1-4|TRBV7-9
CASSLYAIQGNEKLFF
>TRBJ1-1|TRBV19
CASKYEGTEAFF
>TRBJ2-7|TRBV4-3
CASSQDLSGYEQYF
>TRBJ1-2|TRBV4-3
CASSQVAIELNGYTF
>TRBJ2-7|TRBV7-3
CASREAASYEQYF
>TRBJ2-2|TRBV7-8
CASSLTRDRALTGELFF
>TRBJ1-2|TRBV27
CASSLLGQGTNYGYTF
>TRBJ1-4|TRBV7-9
CASSSPGGIEKLFF
>TRBJ1-5|TRBV6-5
CASSYRGGHQPQHF
>TRBJ1-2|TRBV27
CASSLSSGQTKGYTF
>TRBJ2-5|TRBV6-5
CASSSWGPGETQYF